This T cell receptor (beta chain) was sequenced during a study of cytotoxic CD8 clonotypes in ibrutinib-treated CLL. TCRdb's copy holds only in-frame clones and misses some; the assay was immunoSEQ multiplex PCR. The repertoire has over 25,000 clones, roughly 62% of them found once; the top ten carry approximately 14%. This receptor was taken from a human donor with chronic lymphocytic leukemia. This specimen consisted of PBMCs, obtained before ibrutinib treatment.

The DNA for the CDR3 is TGTGCCAGTAGTCCACTAGCAGCCTACAATGAGCAGTTCTTC. This codes for CASSPLAAYNEQFF. The chain carries TRBV19 and TRBJ2-1, with D maybe TRBD2 (6 bases). Germline CDR1 LNHDA, CDR2 SQIVND (reference sequence). V lost 5 bases to trimming and J lost 2 bases, with 10 bases between them. This CDR3 region has 14 residues.